A selection of T cell receptor beta chains follows, all from one sample in a study of early T cells in non-severe SARS-CoV-2 infection. TCRdb re-called the 5' RACE reads through MiXCR, storing one row per CDR3 protein. The sample consists of 62,000 or so distinct CDR3 sequences, approximately 9.3% of them appearing once. Sample: whole blood. The receptors originated from an adult who was a healthcare worker with PCR-confirmed SARS-CoV-2 infection or an uninfected control (not recorded which). Both conserved end residues are part of each CDR3. D genes are given only for firm matches. A clone size is listed for some rows: how often the clone was seen (once, few, many), or a class if it is expanded.

>.|few|TRBV2|TRBJ1-2
CASKDQWASALEDNYGYTF
TGTGCCAGCAAGGACCAGTGGGCGTCGGCACTAGAAGATAACTATGGCTACACCTTC
>.|.|TRBV29-1|TRBJ2-5
CSSGPVRGGETQYF
TGCAGCTCCGGGCCCGTCAGGGGAGGAGAGACCCAGTACTTC
>TRBD1|.|TRBV6-5|TRBJ1-1
CASSSPFPGGNTEAFF
TGTGCCAGCAGTTCACCTTTTCCAGGGGGCAACACTGAAGCTTTCTTT
>TRBD2|.|TRBV29-1|TRBJ2-1
CSAPGLASYNEQFF
TGCAGCGCCCCAGGACTAGCATCCTACAATGAGCAGTTCTTC
>.|.|TRBV5-1|TRBJ2-2
CASSFGQQNTGELFF
TGCGCCAGCAGCTTTGGACAGCAGAACACCGGGGAGCTGTTTTTT
>.|.|TRBV27|TRBJ1-1
CASSLKKEAEAFF
TGTGCCAGCAGTTTAAAGAAAGAAGCTGAAGCTTTCTTT
>.|few|TRBV27|TRBJ2-2
CASRLAGELFF
TGTGCCAGCAGGCTAGCCGGGGAGCTGTTTTTT
>TRBD1|few|TRBV29-1|TRBJ2-2
CSVPGQGNTGELFF
TGCAGCGTACCGGGACAGGGGAACACCGGGGAGCTGTTTTTT
>.|.|TRBV12-3/TRBV12-4|TRBJ2-6
CATRRDRRGLSGANVLTF
TGTGCCACCCGGAGAGATAGGAGGGGACTCTCTGGGGCCAACGTCCTGACTTTC
>TRBD2|.|TRBV24-1|TRBJ2-5
CATSDGRGMYQETQYF
TGTGCCACCAGTGATGGGAGGGGAATGTACCAAGAGACCCAGTACTTC
>.|many|TRBV18|TRBJ2-1
CASSPPVRGRNEQFF
TGTGCCAGCTCACCACCGGTCAGGGGAAGAAATGAGCAGTTCTTC
>.|many|TRBV29-1|TRBJ2-5
CSVAPGPMQETQYF
TGCAGCGTTGCCCCGGGACCGATGCAAGAGACCCAGTACTTC
>TRBD1|few|TRBV6-2/TRBV6-3|TRBJ1-1
CASRITGGAEAFF
TGTGCCAGCAGGATTACAGGGGGGGCTGAAGCTTTCTTT
>TRBD1|many|TRBV5-1|TRBJ2-3
CASSLGGTGGTDTQYF
TGCGCCAGCAGCTTGGGAGGGACAGGGGGCACAGATACGCAGTATTTT
>.|few|TRBV12-3/TRBV12-4|TRBJ2-2
CASSWANTGELFF
TGTGCCAGCAGTTGGGCGAACACCGGGGAGCTGTTTTTT
>.|.|TRBV18|TRBJ2-2
CASSPKMAGVITGELFF
TGTGCCAGCTCACCAAAGATGGCAGGGGTCATCACCGGGGAGCTGTTTTTT
>.|many|TRBV3-1|TRBJ2-2
CASVGPNTGELFF
TGTGCCAGCGTTGGGCCAAACACCGGGGAGCTGTTTTTT
>.|many|TRBV5-4|TRBJ2-5
CASSFNTIPGTQYF
TGTGCCAGCAGCTTCAATACAATTCCCGGGACCCAGTACTTC
>TRBD1|few|TRBV2|TRBJ2-1
CASRRGGADNEQFF
TGTGCCAGCAGGAGAGGGGGCGCTGACAATGAGCAGTTCTTC
>.|many|TRBV6-1|TRBJ1-1
CATGGGWTEAFF
TGTGCCACCGGCGGAGGTTGGACTGAAGCTTTCTTT
>TRBD1|many|TRBV15|TRBJ1-5
CATSRVRQGSQPQHF
TGTGCCACCAGCAGAGTTAGACAGGGCTCCCAGCCCCAGCATTTT
>.|.|TRBV7-8|TRBJ2-3
CASSVDSPTDTQYF
TGTGCCAGCAGCGTGGACAGTCCCACAGATACGCAGTATTTT
>.|many|TRBV27|TRBJ1-2
CASSLLGVPGYTF
TGTGCCAGCAGTTTACTCGGGGTTCCTGGCTACACCTTC
>.|many|TRBV2|TRBJ1-3
CASTETYGNTIYF
TGTGCCAGCACTGAGACGTATGGAAACACCATATATTTT
>TRBD1|many|TRBV7-7|TRBJ2-3
CASSQGTGRTDTQYF
TGTGCCAGCAGCCAGGGGACAGGACGCACAGATACGCAGTATTTT
>.|.|TRBV7-2|TRBJ1-2
CASSLGGTAQNHTF
TGTGCCAGCAGCTTGGGAGGAACAGCGCAAAATCACACCTTC
>.|many|TRBV24-1|TRBJ2-3
CATSGAGKDTQYF
TGTGCCACCAGTGGGGCAGGGAAAGATACGCAGTATTTT
>TRBD2|few|TRBV12-3/TRBV12-4|TRBJ2-3
CASSFVGGGLRYSTDTQYF
TGTGCCAGCAGTTTCGTTGGCGGGGGGCTTAGATATAGCACAGATACGCAGTATTTT
>.|few|TRBV27|TRBJ1-1
CAVSPGPNTEAFF
TGTGCTGTCTCCCCAGGACCGAACACTGAAGCTTTCTTT
>TRBD1|few|TRBV5-4|TRBJ1-2
CASSADRAGGYTF
TGTGCCAGCAGCGCAGACAGGGCGGGAGGCTACACCTTC
>.|many|TRBV20-1|TRBJ1-4
CSARGYNEKLFF
TGCAGTGCTAGAGGGTACAATGAAAAACTGTTTTTT
>TRBD2|.|TRBV20-1|TRBJ2-1
CSATSGGAGSEQFF
TGCAGTGCTACTAGCGGGGGGGCCGGGTCTGAGCAGTTCTTC
>TRBD2|.|TRBV20-1|TRBJ2-3
CSARSSSGVDTQYF
TGCAGTGCTAGAAGTTCTAGCGGGGTAGATACGCAGTATTTT
>.|.|TRBV3-1|TRBJ1-2
CASSQRQNGYTF
TGTGCCAGCAGCCAGCGGCAGAATGGCTACACCTTC
>.|.|TRBV18|TRBJ2-5
CASSPPSGTQYF
TGTGCCAGCTCTCCCCCTTCGGGGACCCAGTACTTC
>.|.|TRBV6-1|TRBJ1-3
CARRKAHSGNTIYF
TGTGCCAGAAGGAAGGCGCACTCTGGAAACACCATATATTTT
>TRBD1|few|TRBV5-1|TRBJ2-3
CASSSGQGVTDTQYF
TGCGCCAGCAGCTCGGGACAGGGGGTTACAGATACGCAGTATTTT
>TRBD2|.|TRBV18|TRBJ2-6
CASSQQTSGAFSGANVLTF
TGTGCCAGCAGCCAACAGACTAGCGGGGCTTTCTCTGGGGCCAACGTCCTGACTTTC
>TRBD2|.|TRBV5-5|TRBJ2-2
CASSLAGGTGELFF
TGTGCCAGCAGCTTGGCGGGGGGTACCGGGGAGCTGTTTTTT
>.|few|TRBV20-1|TRBJ1-3
CSARDFDGSSDTIYF
TGCAGTGCTAGAGATTTCGATGGTAGTTCCGACACCATATATTTT
>.|.|TRBV18|TRBJ1-1
CASSPPAGTEAFF
TGTGCCAGCTCACCCCCCGCGGGAACTGAAGCTTTCTTT
>.|few|TRBV3-1|TRBJ1-6
CASSRGSGQPNSPLHF
TGTGCCAGCAGCCGTGGTAGCGGACAACCTAATTCACCCCTCCACTTT
>TRBD1|few|TRBV10-3|TRBJ2-3
CAISESNSGTGHPDTQYF
TGTGCCATCAGTGAGTCGAATTCCGGGACAGGGCACCCAGATACGCAGTATTTT
>.|many|TRBV7-9|TRBJ2-5
CASSSLHKEETQYF
TGTGCCAGCAGCTCCCTGCACAAGGAAGAGACCCAGTACTTC
>.|medium-sized|TRBV20-1|TRBJ1-5
CSARDRWQGGQPQHF
TGCAGTGCTAGAGATCGTTGGCAGGGTGGGCAGCCCCAGCATTTT
>.|many|TRBV3-1|TRBJ1-5
CASSQGDQPQHF
TGTGCCAGCAGCCAGGGGGATCAGCCCCAGCATTTT
>TRBD1|few|TRBV24-1|TRBJ2-2
CATSASLGQGEGGELFF
TGTGCCACCAGTGCCTCACTAGGACAGGGGGAAGGCGGGGAGCTGTTTTTT
>.|many|TRBV12-3/TRBV12-4|TRBJ1-1
CASSLWGENTEAFF
TGTGCCAGCAGTTTGTGGGGGGAGAACACTGAAGCTTTCTTT